These T cell receptor beta chains were read from a single sample in a study of monozygotic twins with inflammatory bowel disease. TCRdb reprocessed the 5' RACE reads; each CDR3 protein has one entry and no DNA is given. Its listing shows fewer than 200,000 distinct CDR3 sequences. Sequencing was carried out using blood. These receptor sequences come from a human donor with ulcerative colitis or Crohn's disease, or a healthy co-twin of an affected twin (not recorded which). CDR3s include the opening cysteine and the closing phenylalanine or tryptophan. The order of the fields is CDR3 protein, J gene, V gene, CDR3 length.

CDR3 protein: CASSVQGAPLETQYF
J gene: TRBJ2-5
V gene: TRBV27
CDR3 length: 15

CDR3 protein: CASSFGDQPQHF
J gene: TRBJ1-5
V gene: TRBV27
CDR3 length: 12

CDR3 protein: CASSLAQDRGELFF
J gene: TRBJ2-2
V gene: TRBV5-1
CDR3 length: 14

CDR3 protein: CASSAPGAGEAFF
J gene: TRBJ1-1
V gene: TRBV5-1
CDR3 length: 13

CDR3 protein: CASSQGSNSNPIRGNQPQHF
J gene: TRBJ1-5
V gene: TRBV3-1
CDR3 length: 20

CDR3 protein: CASSHAWGDTGELFF
J gene: TRBJ2-2
V gene: TRBV5-4
CDR3 length: 15

CDR3 protein: CASSSQSGQGADTQYF
J gene: TRBJ2-3
V gene: TRBV11-3
CDR3 length: 16

CDR3 protein: CASSFGLAGVWTGELFF
J gene: TRBJ2-2
V gene: TRBV13
CDR3 length: 17

CDR3 protein: CASSGLGANQPQHF
J gene: TRBJ1-5
V gene: TRBV19
CDR3 length: 14

CDR3 protein: CAMTGGGTDTQYF
J gene: TRBJ2-3
V gene: TRBV10-3
CDR3 length: 13

CDR3 protein: CASSGTGLGTEAFF
J gene: TRBJ1-1
V gene: TRBV27
CDR3 length: 14

CDR3 protein: CSVPPVSITNEQFF
J gene: TRBJ2-1
V gene: TRBV29-1
CDR3 length: 14

CDR3 protein: CASSPGTGNNNEQFF
J gene: TRBJ2-1
V gene: TRBV5-4
CDR3 length: 15

CDR3 protein: CASSQDFNPYYEQYF
J gene: TRBJ2-7
V gene: TRBV3-1
CDR3 length: 15

CDR3 protein: CASSLGIGNTEAFF
J gene: TRBJ1-1
V gene: TRBV5-5
CDR3 length: 14

CDR3 protein: CASSFGGQETQYF
J gene: TRBJ2-5
V gene: TRBV11-2
CDR3 length: 13

CDR3 protein: CASRQNTEAFF
J gene: TRBJ1-1
V gene: TRBV25-1
CDR3 length: 11

CDR3 protein: CASSLDPWTSGRESSYEQYF
J gene: TRBJ2-7
V gene: TRBV11-2
CDR3 length: 20

CDR3 protein: CASSWDSEETQYF
J gene: TRBJ2-5
V gene: TRBV7-7
CDR3 length: 13

CDR3 protein: CSAPDRGKNQPQHF
J gene: TRBJ1-5
V gene: TRBV20-1
CDR3 length: 14

CDR3 protein: CASSRDRPMTEAFF
J gene: TRBJ1-1
V gene: TRBV5-1
CDR3 length: 14

CDR3 protein: CASSTRILAGEDTGELFF
J gene: TRBJ2-2
V gene: TRBV12-3/TRBV12-4
CDR3 length: 18

CDR3 protein: CASSTQSLNTEAFF
J gene: TRBJ1-1
V gene: TRBV12-3/TRBV12-4
CDR3 length: 14

CDR3 protein: CATSAGTGGIETQYF
J gene: TRBJ2-5
V gene: TRBV24-1
CDR3 length: 15

CDR3 protein: CASSSLRRTGSGTEAFF
J gene: TRBJ1-1
V gene: TRBV7-8
CDR3 length: 17

CDR3 protein: CASSLDGRGPQEEQYF
J gene: TRBJ2-7
V gene: TRBV19
CDR3 length: 16

CDR3 protein: CASSLGVTFLRETQYF
J gene: TRBJ2-5
V gene: TRBV7-9
CDR3 length: 16

CDR3 protein: CARVGRKDRVSTVGYYNEQFF
J gene: TRBJ2-1
V gene: TRBV7-2
CDR3 length: 21

CDR3 protein: CASSLARGGTVGNEQFF
J gene: TRBJ2-1
V gene: TRBV7-6
CDR3 length: 17

CDR3 protein: CSARDLGLAGGRAYNEQFF
J gene: TRBJ2-1
V gene: TRBV20-1
CDR3 length: 19